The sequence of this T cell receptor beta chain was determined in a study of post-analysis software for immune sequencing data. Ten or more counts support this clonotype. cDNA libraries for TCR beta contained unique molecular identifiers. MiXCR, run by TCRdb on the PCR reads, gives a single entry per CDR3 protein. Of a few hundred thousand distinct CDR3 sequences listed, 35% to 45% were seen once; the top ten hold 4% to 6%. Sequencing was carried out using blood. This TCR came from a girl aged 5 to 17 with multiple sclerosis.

CDR3 nucleotides: TGCGCCAGCAGCTATCTCGAAGCTAACTATGGCTACACCTTC. Protein: CASSYLEANYGYTF. The V and J genes are TRBV5-1 and TRBJ1-2; D is ambiguous. The CDR3 runs to 14 residues. Trimming removed 3 bases from V and 0 bases from J, with 9 bases in between. The germline gives CDR1 SGHRS, CDR2 YFSETQ.